This passage covers 6 T cell receptor beta chains from one sample sequenced in a study of blood T cell repertoires in COVID-19. The table came from immunoSEQ multiplex PCR; TCRdb's copy has only in-frame clones and leaves some out. The sample records 400,000 to 500,000 clones, over 75% being singletons. Sequenced: PBMCs or T cells enriched from blood (not recorded which). The receptors shown here come from a woman aged 18-30 years who had been exposed to COVID-19.

The V call is TRBV28, the J call TRBJ2-7, with a possible D match to TRBD2 (5 bases). Germline V gives CDR1 MDHEN, CDR2 SYDVKM. This CDR3 is 17 amino acids long. The V end was cut by 8 bases, the J end by 0 bases, with 23 bases between. Here the CDR3 DNA reads TGTGCCAGCGTAAGGCGAGACGGGATGGGTAGCTCCTACGAGCAGTACTTC. Protein sequence: CASVRRDGMGSSYEQYF.

The chain is built from TRBV4-1 and TRBJ2-1; tentatively, D is TRBD2 (7 bases). The CDR3 extends over 15 amino acids. The V end was cut by 6 bases, the J end by 2 bases, with 14 bases between. Germline lookup yields CDR1 MGHRA and CDR2 YSYEKL. CDR3: CASRRGGGAYNEQFF. The CDR3 coding sequence is TGCGCCAGCAGAAGGGGGGGAGGGGCCTACAATGAGCAGTTCTTC.

This clone has only one observation. The genes are TRBV6-5 and TRBJ2-5, with 7 bases matching TRBD1. Germline loops: CDR1 MNHEY, CDR2 SVGAGI. The CDR3 is 16 amino acids. The ends lost 0 bases at V and 1 base at J; junction bases unmatched: 5. Here the CDR3 reads CASSYSEAGGQETQYF. The CDR3 nucleotides read TGTGCCAGCAGTTACTCGGAGGCAGGGGGCCAAGAGACCCAGTACTTC.

The chain is built from TRBV7-2 and TRBJ1-2, with a weak D call TRBD1 (5 bases). The V gene's germline CDR1 is SGHTA and CDR2 FQGNSA. The CDR3 spans 15 residues. The germline V and J ends were trimmed by 1 base and 4 bases, with 13 bases remaining between them. CDR3 nucleotide sequence: TGTGCCAGCAGCTTAGACCCAGGGATAGCCTATGGCTACACCTTC. The encoded protein is CASSLDPGIAYGYTF.

This chain links TRBV11-3 with TRBJ1-2, with 7 positions matching TRBD1. Germline CDR1 SGHNT, CDR2 YENEEA. V lost 5 bases, J lost 5 bases, and 11 bases stayed unmatched. This CDR3 spans 15 amino acids. For the CDR3, the DNA is TGTGCCAGCAGCCCCCCCACAGGGGTTCAGTATGGCTACACCTTC. Translating it yields CASSPPTGVQYGYTF.

The V and J genes are TRBV5-8 and TRBJ2-7; TRBD1 matches at 11 bases. Germline loops: CDR1 SGHTS, CDR2 YDEGEE. V shed 4 bases, J shed 3 bases, and the junction held 6 bases outside the gene matches. CDR3 length equals 15 residues. The CDR3 loop is CASSTPDRGHYEQYF. The CDR3 bases are TGTGCCAGCAGCACCCCGGACAGGGGGCACTACGAGCAGTACTTC. The whole variable domain, filled in from reference TRBV5-8 and TRBJ2-7, reads EAGVTQSPTHLIKTRGQQATLRCSPISGHTSVYWYQQALGLGLQFLLWYDEGEERNRGNFPPRFSGRQFPNYSSELNVNALELEDSALYLCASSTPDRGHYEQYFGPGTRLTVT.